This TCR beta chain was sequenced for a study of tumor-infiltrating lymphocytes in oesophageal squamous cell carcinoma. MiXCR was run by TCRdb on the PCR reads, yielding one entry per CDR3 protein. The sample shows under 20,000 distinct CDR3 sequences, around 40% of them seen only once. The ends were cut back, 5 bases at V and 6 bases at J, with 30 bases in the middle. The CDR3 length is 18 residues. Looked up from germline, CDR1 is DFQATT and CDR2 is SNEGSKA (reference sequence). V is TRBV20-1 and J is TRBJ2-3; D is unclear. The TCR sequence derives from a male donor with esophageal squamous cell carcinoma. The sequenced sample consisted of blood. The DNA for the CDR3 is TGCAGTGCTCCCTCCCTTAAGCAGGCGGATCCCCGGGCGGATACGCAGTATTTT. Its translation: CSAPSLKQADPRADTQYF.